These 17 T cell receptor beta chains were all obtained from the same sample, sequenced in a study of T cell repertoires in cytomegalovirus infection. TCRdb re-called the reads with MiXCR, one entry per CDR3 protein. In the table there are about a million distinct CDR3 sequences, about 33% of which are singletons. These receptors have no identified antigens. The material sequenced was cultured CD8+ T cells from PBMCs, taken from culture after CMV antigen stimulation. The receptor set was obtained from a human donor in good health (CMV status not recorded). Some clones in this sample may be carry-over from other donors' samples.

This chain joins TRBV15 and TRBJ2-1; 8 nucleotides line up with TRBD1. The CDR3 contains 14 residues. V was clipped by 8 bases and J by 4 bases; unmatched bases: 7. The germline V gene encodes CDR1 LNHNV and CDR2 YYDKDF (reference sequence). The CDR3: CATHPDREYNEQFF. CDR3 in DNA: TGTGCCACCCATCCGGACAGGGAATACAATGAGCAGTTCTTC. Together with reference TRBV15 and TRBJ2-1, the CDR3 gives the full variable domain: DAMVIQNPRYQVTQFGKPVTLSCSQTLNHNVMYWYQQKSSQAPKLLFHYYDKDFNNEADTPDNFQSRRPNTSFCFLDIRSPGLGDTAMYLCATHPDREYNEQFFGPGTRLTVL.

This clonotype was counted at least ten times. The V call is TRBV12-3 or TRBV12-4, the J call TRBJ1-2; 7 nucleotides match TRBD1. J lost 1 base, V lost 3 bases, and 8 bases had no gene match. This CDR3 is 16 amino acids long. CDR3 residues: CASSFSGTDFNYGYTF. Here the CDR3 DNA reads TGTGCCAGCAGTTTCTCCGGGACAGACTTTAACTATGGCTACACCTTC.

This sequence joins TRBV4-1 and TRBJ1-1, with D maybe TRBD1 (5 bases). Trimming removed 3 bases from V and 5 bases from J, with 25 bases in between. The CDR3 spans 18 residues. Germline V lookup: CDR1 MGHRA, CDR2 YSYEKL. CDR3 residues: CASSQGVHTGGVGTEAFF. The CDR3 region has the DNA TGCGCCAGCAGCCAGGGGGTACATACGGGTGGCGTGGGGACTGAAGCTTTCTTT.

The sample holds a few counts of this clonotype. This chain links TRBV19 with TRBJ1-6; no definite D call. This CDR3 comprises 17 residues. The V gene's germline CDR1 is LNHDA and CDR2 SQIVND (reference sequence). V was clipped by 6 bases and J by 1 base, with 16 bases between them. Written as DNA, the CDR3 is TGTGCCAGTAGCCCCTCGTTTCAGGCATCCTATAATTCACCCCTCCACTTT. Translating gives CASSPSFQASYNSPLHF.

A word on this clonotype: Just one base apart from a much larger clone, this may be a read error. This chain joins TRBV5-1 and TRBJ1-5; 11 bases fit TRBD1. In germline, CDR1 is SGHRS, CDR2 YFSETQ. The CDR3 spans 15 residues. In DNA form, the CDR3 reads TGCGCCGGCAGCCCCGGGACAGGGGGTCTTCAGCCCCAGCATTTT. Translating it yields CAGSPGTGGLQPQHF.

The chain uses TRBV20-1 and TRBJ1-1, with 7 bases matching TRBD1. V shed 6 bases and J 0 bases; nucleotides not matched to a gene: 16. Germline V gives CDR1 DFQATT, CDR2 SNEGSKA (reference sequence). CDR3 length equals 17 residues. The CDR3 protein is CSAQAGTVSRVNTEAFF. In DNA, the CDR3 is TGCAGTGCCCAAGCGGGGACAGTGTCCAGGGTGAACACTGAAGCTTTCTTT.

This rearrangement joins TRBV9 to TRBJ2-3; D is uncertain. V lost 2 bases to trimming and J lost 6 bases, with 7 bases between them. The CDR3 is 12 amino acids. Germline V lookup: CDR1 SGDLS, CDR2 YYNGEE. The CDR3 DNA reads TGTGCCAGCAGCGTCTCCCCGGATACGCAGTATTTT. It translates to CASSVSPDTQYF.

The CDR3 nucleotides read TGTGCCAGCAGCGTAGACGGCGGGGGAGGAACAGATACGCAGTATTTT. Protein product: CASSVDGGGGTDTQYF. V gene TRBV9 combines with J gene TRBJ2-3, with 7 bases matching TRBD2. The J segment lost 3 bases and the V segment lost 0 bases, leaving 7 bases of the junction unmatched. Per germline, CDR1 SGDLS and CDR2 YYNGEE. CDR3 length: 16 amino acids. The entire variable domain, with the rest obtained from reference TRBV9 and TRBJ2-3, is as follows: DSGVTQTPKHLITATGQRVTLRCSPRSGDLSVYWYQQSLDQGLQFLIQYYNGEERAKGNILERFSAQQFPDLHSELNLSSLELGDSALYFCASSVDGGGGTDTQYFGPGTRLTVL.

As regards this clonotype: A much larger clonotype is one base distant, so this may be a read error. The V gene is TRBV7-2, the J gene TRBJ2-1; 7 nucleotides line up with TRBD2. V lost 5 bases to trimming and J lost 6 bases; unmatched junction nucleotides: 16. The V gene's germline CDR1 is SGHTA and CDR2 FQGNSA. This CDR3 is 17 amino acids long. CDR3 in amino acids: CASSLLGGGMELNEQFF. The CDR3 region has the DNA TGTGCCAGCAGCCTCCTCGGCGGGGGAATGGAGCTCAATGAGCAGTTCTTC.

The chain employs TRBV7-6 and TRBJ1-3; 9 nucleotides match TRBD1. Losses at the gene ends were 5 bases for V and 4 bases for J; bases not matched to a gene: 6. The germline gives CDR1 SGHVS, CDR2 FNYEAQ. The CDR3 is 15 amino acids. CDR3 sequence reads: CASSPRDREGNTIYF. The CDR3 nucleotides are TGTGCCAGCAGCCCACGGGACAGGGAAGGAAACACCATATATTTT. The full variable domain, its missing parts supplied by reference TRBV7-6 and TRBJ1-3, is GAGVSQSPRYKVTKRGQDVALRCDPISGHVSLYWYRQALGQGPEFLTYFNYEAQQDKSGLPNDRFSAERPEGSISTLTIQRTEQRDSAMYRCASSPRDREGNTIYFGEGSWLTVV.

In its sample, this clonotype was seen a few times. The genes are TRBV6-8 and TRBJ1-4; D unresolved. The germline V and J ends were trimmed by 0 bases and 8 bases, with 19 bases remaining between them. This CDR3 comprises 17 residues. The germline gives CDR1 MNHGY, CDR2 SAAAGT. The CDR3 coding sequence is TGTGCCAGCAGTTACTCGTTACCCCAAACGGAAGAAGAAAAACTGTTTTTT. Protein sequence: CASSYSLPQTEEEKLFF.

This clonotype came up a few times. The chain joins TRBV3-1 to TRBJ1-4, with D tentatively TRBD1 (5 bases). Germline V gene sequence: CDR1 LGHDT, CDR2 YNNKEL (reference sequence). V shed 0 bases and J shed 3 bases, with 17 bases lying between them. The CDR3 extends over 18 amino acids. CDR3 sequence (DNA): TGTGCCAGCAGCCAAGATTTCGCACGGGGACCGGCTAATGAAAAACTGTTTTTT. It translates to CASSQDFARGPANEKLFF. The complete variable domain, with remaining parts taken from reference TRBV3-1 and TRBJ1-4, reads DTAVSQTPKYLVTQMGNDKSIKCEQNLGHDTMYWYKQDSKKFLKIMFSYNNKELIINETVPNRFSPKSPDKAHLNLHINSLELGDSAVYFCASSQDFARGPANEKLFFGSGTQLSVL.

In its sample, this clonotype was seen a few times. The J gene is TRBJ2-3, the V gene TRBV27, with D perhaps matching TRBD1 or TRBD2 (5 bases each). Germline lookup yields CDR1 MNHEY and CDR2 SMNVEV (reference sequence). V shed 2 bases and J shed 2 bases, with 11 bases lying between them. There are 15 residues in the CDR3. The CDR3 bases are TGTGCCAGCAGTTTAGTAGGGGACCACACAGATACGCAGTATTTT. It specifies CASSLVGDHTDTQYF.

This clonotype was counted only a few times. This chain links TRBV4-2 with TRBJ2-1; 8 bases line up with TRBD2. The V segment lost 1 base and the J segment 5 bases; nucleotides outside the gene matches: 13. CDR3 length equals 18 residues. Per the germline V gene, CDR1 is LGHNA and CDR2 is YNFKEQ. The DNA of the CDR3 is TGTGCCAGCAGCCAAGTTCTGGAAGCGGGGGACGTGAACAATGAGCAGTTCTTC. It is translated as CASSQVLEAGDVNNEQFF.

The chain employs TRBV6-8 and TRBJ1-3; D remains ambiguous. CDR1 and CDR2 (germline): MNHGY, SAAAGT. V shed 7 bases and J shed 7 bases, with 20 bases lying between them. This CDR3 region has 15 residues. The CDR3 reads CASTEGSSFGNTIYF. CDR3 nucleotides: TGTGCCAGCACGGAGGGATCGTCTTTCGGGAACACCATATATTTT.

This chain uses TRBV7-9 with TRBJ2-1, with 9 positions matching TRBD2. The CDR3 contains 16 residues. The germline gives CDR1 SEHNR, CDR2 FQNEAQ (reference sequence). With V trimmed by 5 bases and J by 6 bases, 11 bases remained unmatched. The CDR3 coding sequence is TGTGCCAGCAGCCGAACCGGGACTAGCTTAGGCAATGAGCAGTTCTTC. Translation gives CASSRTGTSLGNEQFF. Combining the CDR3 with reference TRBV7-9 and TRBJ2-1 gives the whole variable domain DTGVSQNPRHKITKRGQNVTFRCDPISEHNRLYWYRQTLGQGPEFLTYFQNEAQLEKSRLLSDRFSAERPKGSFSTLEIQRTEQGDSAMYLCASSRTGTSLGNEQFFGPGTRLTVL.

In regard to this clonotype: An end of the junction does not agree with germline; a read error may underlie this. The J gene is TRBJ2-1, the V gene TRBV7-7; 9 bases match TRBD1. The CDR3 runs to 16 residues. CDR1 is SSHAT and CDR2 is FNYEAQ in the germline V gene (reference sequence). The CDR3 DNA sequence: TGTGCTAGCAGCTTAAGGGGGGGACAGGGAAACAATGAGCAGTTCTTC. Protein product: CASSLRGGQGNNEQFF.